The next 21 T cell receptor beta chains were all read from a single sample in a study of T cell repertoires in cytomegalovirus infection. TCRdb re-derived calls from the reads in MiXCR, one entry per CDR3 protein. Altogether 84,000 or so distinct CDR3 sequences are present, 40% to 50% being singletons, with the ten largest covering 90% to 95%. Their recognized antigens are unknown. The material was CD8+ T cells from cultured PBMCs, obtained from culture after CMV antigen stimulation. The receptors were sampled from a human donor in good health (CMV status not recorded). Some clones in this sample may be carry-over from other donors' samples.

V is TRBV6-5 and J is TRBJ2-2; 9 nucleotides agree with TRBD1. CDR3 length equals 14 residues. J was trimmed by 4 bases and V by 9 bases; bases with no gene match: 6. CDR1 and CDR2 from the germline V gene are MNHEY and SVGAGI. The CDR3 protein is CASRGQGVTGELFF. In DNA form, the CDR3 reads TGTGCCAGTAGGGGACAGGGCGTCACCGGGGAGCTGTTTTTT.

The chain recombines TRBV11-2 with TRBJ2-2, with 7 bases aligning to TRBD1. The ends lost 4 bases at V and 5 bases at J; junction bases unmatched: 13. Germline values: CDR1 SGHAT, CDR2 FQNNGV. There are 17 residues in the CDR3. CDR3 protein: CASSSEQGLGWTGELFF. The CDR3 DNA reads as TGTGCCAGCAGCTCGGAACAGGGGTTGGGATGGACCGGGGAGCTGTTTTTT.

The chain links TRBV6-1 to TRBJ2-7; D possibly corresponds to TRBD2 (5 bases). CDR3 length: 15 amino acids. Germline CDR1 MNHNS, CDR2 SASEGT. V was cut by 1 base and J by 2 bases, with 12 bases left in between. The CDR3 loop is CASSEEGGWAYEQYF. The DNA of the CDR3 is TGTGCCAGCAGTGAAGAAGGAGGATGGGCCTACGAGCAGTACTTC.

The chain has TRBV14 and TRBJ1-2, with 8 bases matching TRBD1. Germline values: CDR1 SGHDN, CDR2 FVKESK. The CDR3 is 15 amino acids. Germline trimming cut 4 bases from V and 8 bases from J; bases unmatched to any gene: 12. CDR3 amino acids: CASSPEGRGPEGYTF. CDR3 DNA: TGTGCCAGCAGCCCCGAGGGCAGGGGGCCTGAAGGCTACACCTTC.

This clonotype was detected only a few times. The V call is TRBV6-1, the J call TRBJ2-1; D not resolved. CDR3 length: 15 residues. Per germline, CDR1 MNHNS and CDR2 SASEGT. Trimming left V 1 base short and J 0 bases short, with 7 bases between. The chain's CDR3 is CASSEEISSYNEQFF. In nucleotides, the CDR3 is TGTGCCAGCAGTGAAGAGATTAGCTCCTACAATGAGCAGTTCTTC.

The gene calls are TRBV7-9 and TRBJ1-1; D remains ambiguous. The germline V and J ends were trimmed by 3 bases and 1 base, with 9 bases remaining between them. Per germline, CDR1 SEHNR and CDR2 FQNEAQ (reference sequence). This CDR3 has 14 residues. CDR3 residues: CASSLWQENTEAFF. The CDR3 DNA follows: TGTGCCAGCAGCTTGTGGCAGGAGAACACTGAAGCTTTCTTT.

This clonotype was recorded only once. The gene calls are TRBV19 and TRBJ2-5, with D hard to call. Germline V gives CDR1 LNHDA, CDR2 SQIVND (reference sequence). This CDR3 comprises 13 residues. Deletions cut 5 bases from V and 0 bases from J, with 7 bases between. CDR3 DNA: TGTGCCAGTAGTGAGGTGCACCAAGAGACCCAGTACTTC. This sequence encodes CASSEVHQETQYF. Combining the CDR3 with reference TRBV19 and TRBJ2-5 gives the whole variable domain DGGITQSPKYLFRKEGQNVTLSCEQNLNHDAMYWYRQDPGQGLRLIYYSQIVNDFQKGDIAEGYSVSREKKESFPLTVTSAQKNPTAFYLCASSEVHQETQYFGPGTRLLVL.

This clonotype has just a few counts. V is TRBV12-3 or TRBV12-4 and J is TRBJ2-3; 8 bases line up with TRBD2. Trimming cost V 6 bases and J 0 bases; bases outside gene matches: 8. The CDR3 covers 16 residues. CDR3 sequence: CASRPVAGRSTDTQYF. CDR3 coding DNA: TGTGCCAGCAGGCCCGTAGCGGGGAGAAGCACAGATACGCAGTATTTT.

Comments on this clonotype: Compared with germline, one end of the junction differs, possibly owing to a read error. The V call is TRBV6-2 or TRBV6-3, the J call TRBJ1-1; 8 positions match TRBD1. Germline V gene sequence: CDR1 MNHEY, CDR2 SVGEGT. The CDR3 sequence is 13 residues long. This CDR3 is CASSLFRDRLTDF. The CDR3 DNA follows: TGTGCCAGCAGCCTCTTCCGGGACAGGCTAACAGACTTT.

The rearrangement joins TRBV7-9 to TRBJ2-3, with D possibly matching TRBD2 (6 bases). Trimming removed 1 base at V and 2 bases at J, with 10 bases between. The CDR3 sequence is 15 residues long. Per the germline V gene, CDR1 is SEHNR and CDR2 is FQNEAQ (reference sequence). The CDR3 loop reads CASSLGVADTDTQYF. The CDR3 DNA is TGTGCCAGCAGCTTAGGGGTAGCGGACACAGATACGCAGTATTTT.

The V gene is TRBV6-6, the J gene TRBJ2-7, with TRBD1 matching 9 bases. The J segment lost 3 bases and the V segment lost 7 bases, leaving 10 bases of the junction unmatched. The germline V gene has CDR1 MNHNY and CDR2 SVGAGI (reference sequence). The CDR3 totals 15 residues. CDR3 DNA: TGTGCCAGCATCCACCGGGACAGGGAAAACTACGAGCAGTACTTC. Protein sequence: CASIHRDRENYEQYF.

This clonotype has more than one count but fewer than ten. V and J are TRBV7-9 and TRBJ2-1, with TRBD2 identical over 7 bases. The CDR3 sequence is 16 residues long. CDR1 SEHNR and CDR2 FQNEAQ come from the germline V gene (reference sequence). Losses at the gene ends were 6 bases for V and 4 bases for J; bases not matched to a gene: 12. The CDR3 here is CASSPHGLERYNEQFF. CDR3 coding DNA: TGTGCCAGCAGTCCTCATGGACTAGAGAGGTACAATGAGCAGTTCTTC.

This clonotype has only a few counts. The J gene is TRBJ1-2, the V gene TRBV7-2; weak D call: TRBD1 (5 bases). Germline assignment: CDR1 SGHTA and CDR2 FQGNSA. The CDR3 is 14 amino acids. Trimming left V 0 bases short and J 6 bases short, with 11 bases between. This chain's CDR3 is CASSLAQGGDGYTF. The CDR3 DNA is TGTGCCAGCAGCTTAGCCCAGGGAGGCGATGGCTACACCTTC. The whole variable domain, remainder taken from reference TRBV7-2 and TRBJ1-2, is GAGVSQSPSNKVTEKGKDVELRCDPISGHTALYWYRQSLGQGLEFLIYFQGNSAPDKSGLPSDRFSAERTGGSVSTLTIQRTQQEDSAVYLCASSLAQGGDGYTFGSGTRLTVV.

The chain links TRBV7-8 to TRBJ2-1; tentative D call: TRBD2 (5 bases). Germline CDR1 SGHVS, CDR2 FQNEAQ. CDR3 size: 16 residues. V lost 5 bases to trimming and J lost 12 bases, with 26 bases between them. The CDR3 coding sequence is TGTGCCAGCAGCGGCGGGCCGGCCCGCGTCGACTCCTTGCAGTTCTTC. This translates into CASSGGPARVDSLQFF.

CDR3 protein: CASSPTGALNEQFF. The DNA for the CDR3 is TGTGCCAGCAGCCCCACAGGGGCGCTGAATGAGCAGTTCTTC. The J gene is TRBJ2-1, the V gene TRBV7-6; 7 bases map to TRBD1. CDR1 and CDR2 (germline): SGHVS, FNYEAQ. This CDR3 is 14 amino acids long. V dropped 5 bases and J dropped 7; count of bases not matched to a gene: 8.

This clonotype was picked up many times. The chain joins TRBV7-2 to TRBJ2-6; the D is unclear. This CDR3 has 15 residues. The germline V and J ends were trimmed by 7 bases and 0 bases, with 10 bases remaining between them. Germline CDR1 SGHTA, CDR2 FQGNSA. CDR3 amino acids: CASTALGSGANVLTF. Written as DNA, the CDR3 is TGTGCCAGCACCGCACTGGGCTCTGGGGCCAACGTCCTGACTTTC.

This clonotype has a handful of counts. The chain is built from TRBV6-6 and TRBJ2-7; no clear D gene. The CDR3 has 12 residues. V lost 6 bases and J lost 2, with 8 bases in between. Germline V lookup: CDR1 MNHNY, CDR2 SVGAGI (reference sequence). CDR3 sequence: CASSPSPYEQYF. The CDR3 coding sequence is TGTGCCAGCAGCCCGTCCCCCTACGAGCAGTACTTC.

This clonotype was counted between two and nine times. The chain employs TRBV12-3 or TRBV12-4 and TRBJ1-1; no firm D call. This CDR3 is 13 amino acids long. Trimming removed 5 bases from V and 10 bases from J, with 17 bases in between. CDR3 sequence (DNA): TGTGCCAGCAGTCCCCCGGGCCCTAGCCGAGCTTTCTTT. Amino acids: CASSPPGPSRAFF.

This clonotype is a singleton in its sample. CDR3 sequence (DNA): TGTGCCAGCAGCTTAGCGGGGAGGGGCGATACGCAGTATTTT. Amino acids: CASSLAGRGDTQYF. The chain employs TRBV7-6 and TRBJ2-3, with 7 bases lining up with TRBD2. The CDR3 extends over 14 amino acids. Losses at the gene ends were 0 bases for V and 6 bases for J; bases not matched to a gene: 3. Germline loops: CDR1 SGHVS, CDR2 FNYEAQ.

This chain links TRBV11-2 with TRBJ1-1, with D maybe TRBD1 (5 bases). This CDR3 has 14 residues. Germline assignment: CDR1 SGHAT and CDR2 FQNNGV. The germline V and J ends were trimmed by 1 base and 3 bases, with 9 bases remaining between them. CDR3 DNA: TGTGCCAGCAGCTTAGGGGGGACCCACACTGAAGCTTTCTTT. Amino acids: CASSLGGTHTEAFF.

Only a few counts were recorded for this clonotype. The chain recombines TRBV7-8 with TRBJ2-5; D is unresolved. The CDR3 has 14 residues. The V and J ends lost 1 base and 4 bases respectively, with 10 bases between them. CDR1 is SGHVS, CDR2 FQNEAQ, per germline. CDR3 sequence (DNA): TGTGCCAGCAGCTTAGTTGTGACATTAGAGACCCAGTACTTC. It is translated as CASSLVVTLETQYF.